The TCR beta chain under discussion was sequenced for a study of blood T cell repertoires in COVID-19. Study in general: The analysed material was cDNA or gDNA that came from T cells, B-cell-depleted T cells, or PBMCs.

Trimming removed 0 bases from V and 1 base from J; junction bases left unmatched: 11. CDR3 length: 18 amino acids. The V gene's germline CDR1 is LGHNA and CDR2 YNFKEQ. TCRdb keeps only in-frame clones here, not all; method: immunoSEQ multiplex PCR. Of under 250,000 clones listed, about nine tenths are singletons. Sequenced sample: peripheral blood. The source is a man aged 45-65 years with COVID-19, enrolled during active disease. The chain has TRBV4-2 and TRBJ2-5, with 7 bases identical to TRBD2. The CDR3 DNA is TGTGCCAGCAGCCAAGAGATTCGAAGCGGGACTCTCCAAGAGACCCAGTACTTC. It specifies CASSQEIRSGTLQETQYF.